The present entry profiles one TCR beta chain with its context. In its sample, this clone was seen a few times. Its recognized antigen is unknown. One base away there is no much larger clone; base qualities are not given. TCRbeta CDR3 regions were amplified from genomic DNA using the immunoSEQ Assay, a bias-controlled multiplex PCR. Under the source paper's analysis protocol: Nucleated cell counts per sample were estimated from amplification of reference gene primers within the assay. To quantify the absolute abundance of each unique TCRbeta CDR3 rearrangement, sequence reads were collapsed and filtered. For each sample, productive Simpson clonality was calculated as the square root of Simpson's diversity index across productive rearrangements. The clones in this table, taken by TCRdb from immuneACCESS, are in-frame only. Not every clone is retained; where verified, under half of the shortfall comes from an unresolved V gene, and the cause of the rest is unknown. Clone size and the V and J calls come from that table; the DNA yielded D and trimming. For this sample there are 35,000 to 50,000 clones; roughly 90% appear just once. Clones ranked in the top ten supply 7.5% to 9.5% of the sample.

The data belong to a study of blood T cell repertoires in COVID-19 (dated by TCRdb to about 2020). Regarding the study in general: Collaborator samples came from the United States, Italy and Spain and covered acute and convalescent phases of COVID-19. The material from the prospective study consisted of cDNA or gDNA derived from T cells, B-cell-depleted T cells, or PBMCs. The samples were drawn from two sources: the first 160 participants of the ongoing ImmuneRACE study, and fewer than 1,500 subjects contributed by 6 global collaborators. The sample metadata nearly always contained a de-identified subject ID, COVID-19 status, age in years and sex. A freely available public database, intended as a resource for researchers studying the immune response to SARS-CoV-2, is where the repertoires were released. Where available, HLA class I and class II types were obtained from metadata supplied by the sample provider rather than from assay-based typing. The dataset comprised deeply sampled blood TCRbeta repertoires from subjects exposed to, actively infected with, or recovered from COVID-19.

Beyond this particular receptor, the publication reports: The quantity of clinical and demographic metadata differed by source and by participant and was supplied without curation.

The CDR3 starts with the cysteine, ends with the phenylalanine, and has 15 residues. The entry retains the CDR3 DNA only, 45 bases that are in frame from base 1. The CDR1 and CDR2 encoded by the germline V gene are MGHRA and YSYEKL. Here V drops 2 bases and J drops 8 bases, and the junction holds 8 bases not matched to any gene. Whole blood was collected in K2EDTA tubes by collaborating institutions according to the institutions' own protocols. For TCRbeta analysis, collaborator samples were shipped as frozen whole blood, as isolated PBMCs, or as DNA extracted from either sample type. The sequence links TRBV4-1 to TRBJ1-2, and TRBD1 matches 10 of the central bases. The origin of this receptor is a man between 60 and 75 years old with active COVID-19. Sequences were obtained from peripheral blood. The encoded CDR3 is CASSQRTGGMGGYTF. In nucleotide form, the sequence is TGCGCCAGCAGCCAAAGGACAGGGGGGATGGGAGGCTACACCTTC.